The clone carrying this TCR beta chain occurred many times. The antigen remains unidentified. This specimen comes from a study of HIV-infected children after antiretroviral therapy interruption. Notes on the study in general: Naive CD4+ CDR3 sharing between time points fell after interruption began.

Stated treatment: PENTA 11 planned treatment interruption arm or continuous ART arm. RNA-based 3' RACE libraries used unique molecular identifiers. TCRdb re-analysed the 3' RACE reads in MiXCR, keeping a single row per CDR3 protein. The sample yields about 89,000 distinct CDR3 sequences, around 6.9% seen once. V gave up 0 bases and J gave up 2 bases, with 15 bases separating them. The germline CDR1 and CDR2 sequences are SGDLS and YYNGEE. This CDR3 is built from 16 residues. This sequence joins TRBV9 and TRBJ2-7, with a weak D call TRBD2 (6 bases). This clonotype was sampled from a pool of human donors with HIV. Material: CD45RA+ CD4+ T cells from PBMCs, pooled from several time points, obtained from a donor given antiretroviral therapy, either interrupted or continuous. Subset here: naive CD4+ CD45RA+ CD45RO- T cells. DNA for the CDR3: TGTGCCAGCAGCGTAGATCCCGGAGGGGTCGCCTACGAGCAGTACTTC. This translates into CASSVDPGGVAYEQYF.